These T cell receptor beta chains were read from a single sample in a study of shared clonotypes between healthy human individuals. Clones were read by immunoSEQ multiplex PCR, and TCRdb kept only the in-frame ones, dropping some. The sample includes about 470,000 clones, about 85% seen only once; the top ten take roughly 13%. Sequenced material: PBMCs. Source of these receptors: a woman aged 40 to 50 in good health. Some clones in this sample may be carry-over from other donors' samples. Both conserved end residues are part of each CDR3. A D gene is named only where the DNA matches it firmly. The size field is filled for only some rows; it gives once, few, many or a size class.

D: NA
J: TRBJ2-1
V: TRBV7-9
size: NA
CDR3: CASSLTGGGSEQFF
DNA: TGTGCCAGCAGCTTAACCGGGGGAGGTAGTGAGCAGTTCTTC

D: TRBD2
J: TRBJ2-1
V: TRBV5-8
size: NA
CDR3: CASNSGRAGNEQFF
DNA: TGTGCCAGCAATAGCGGGAGGGCCGGCAATGAGCAGTTCTTC

D: TRBD2
J: TRBJ2-1
V: TRBV7-3
size: once
CDR3: CASSPAGGLHNEQFF
DNA: TGTGCCAGCAGCCCAGCGGGAGGGCTTCACAATGAGCAGTTCTTC

D: NA
J: TRBJ2-5
V: TRBV30
size: NA
CDR3: CAWSVGETQYF
DNA: TGTGCCTGGAGTGTGGGAGAGACCCAGTACTTC

D: TRBD1
J: TRBJ1-2
V: TRBV11-3
size: NA
CDR3: CASSADRGLTYGYTF
DNA: TGTGCCAGCAGCGCCGACAGGGGATTAACCTATGGCTACACCTTC

D: NA
J: TRBJ2-7
V: TRBV7-9
size: NA
CDR3: CASSLDSPYGQYF
DNA: TGTGCCAGCAGCCTAGACAGTCCCTATGGGCAGTACTTC

D: NA
J: TRBJ1-3
V: TRBV18
size: once
CDR3: CASSPAEGSSGNTIYF
DNA: TGTGCCAGCTCACCAGCTGAGGGAAGCTCTGGAAACACCATATATTTT

D: TRBD2
J: TRBJ2-3
V: TRBV28
size: once
CDR3: CASSLWREDSDTQYF
DNA: TGTGCCAGCAGTTTATGGCGGGAGGATTCAGATACGCAGTATTTT

D: NA
J: TRBJ2-7
V: TRBV2
size: once
CDR3: CASSEMAGRGIYEQYF
DNA: TGTGCCAGCAGTGAAATGGCGGGACGGGGAATCTACGAGCAGTACTTC

D: NA
J: TRBJ1-4
V: TRBV7-8
size: NA
CDR3: CASSWSIKGTNEKLFF
DNA: TGTGCCAGCAGCTGGAGCATAAAAGGAACTAATGAAAAACTGTTTTTT

D: NA
J: TRBJ1-1
V: TRBV6-1
size: few
CDR3: CASREDRGDTLGRGAFF
DNA: TGTGCCAGCAGAGAAGATAGAGGGGACACGCTGGGCCGGGGAGCTTTCTTT

D: NA
J: TRBJ1-2
V: TRBV28
size: NA
CDR3: CASSTSRGGGYTF
DNA: TGTGCCAGCAGTACCTCCCGGGGGGGTGGCTACACCTTC

D: TRBD2
J: TRBJ2-7
V: TRBV5-1
size: NA
CDR3: CASSPGTSGRPSSYEQYF
DNA: TGCGCCAGCAGCCCAGGGACTAGCGGGAGGCCCAGCTCCTACGAGCAGTACTTC

D: TRBD1
J: TRBJ2-7
V: TRBV19
size: NA
CDR3: CASSIEGQASYEQYF
DNA: TGTGCCAGTAGTATTGAGGGACAGGCCTCCTACGAGCAGTACTTC

D: NA
J: TRBJ1-1
V: TRBV6-1
size: NA
CDR3: CASTVGENTEAFF
DNA: TGTGCCAGCACCGTGGGGGAGAACACTGAAGCTTTCTTT

D: TRBD2
J: TRBJ2-2
V: TRBV11-3
size: NA
CDR3: CASSCAPGTRRCTGELFF
DNA: TGTGCCAGCAGCTGTGCCCCCGGGACTAGACGATGCACCGGGGAGCTGTTTTTT

D: TRBD1
J: TRBJ2-7
V: TRBV7-2
size: NA
CDR3: CASSPTGGRTYEQYF
DNA: TGTGCCAGCAGCCCGACAGGGGGCCGAACCTACGAGCAGTACTTC

D: TRBD2
J: TRBJ2-2
V: TRBV5-8
size: NA
CDR3: CASSGSSGRSGELFF
DNA: TGTGCCAGCAGCGGCTCCAGCGGGAGATCCGGGGAGCTGTTTTTT

D: TRBD2
J: TRBJ2-5
V: TRBV7-7
size: NA
CDR3: CASSPHPGLAGGGQETQYF
DNA: TGTGCTAGCAGCCCCCACCCCGGGCTAGCGGGCGGTGGTCAAGAGACCCAGTACTTC

D: NA
J: TRBJ1-1
V: TRBV6-6
size: NA
CDR3: CASSSSAMNTEAFF
DNA: TGTGCCAGCAGTTCTTCAGCCATGAACACTGAAGCTTTCTTT

D: NA
J: TRBJ1-5
V: TRBV2
size: NA
CDR3: CASSAVGGNQPQHF
DNA: TGTGCCAGCAGCGCGGTGGGTGGCAATCAGCCCCAGCATTTT

D: NA
J: TRBJ2-3
V: TRBV9
size: NA
CDR3: CASSVQPLTGDFAPGSTDTQYF
DNA: TGTGCCAGCAGCGTCCAGCCCTTAACAGGGGACTTCGCCCCGGGGAGCACAGATACGCAGTATTTT

D: NA
J: TRBJ2-3
V: TRBV5-4
size: NA
CDR3: CASSADTDTQYF
DNA: TGTGCCAGCAGCGCCGACACAGATACGCAGTATTTT

D: NA
J: TRBJ1-1
V: TRBV15
size: many
CDR3: CATSLDSNTEAFF
DNA: TGTGCCACCAGCCTAGACTCTAACACTGAAGCTTTCTTT

D: NA
J: TRBJ1-3
V: TRBV9
size: few
CDR3: CASSPPGAHSGNTIYF
DNA: TGTGCCAGCAGCCCTCCAGGGGCCCACTCTGGAAACACCATATATTTT

D: TRBD1
J: TRBJ1-1
V: TRBV19
size: NA
CDR3: CASSIEDQGGTEAFF
DNA: TGTGCCAGTAGTATTGAGGATCAGGGGGGCACTGAAGCTTTCTTT

D: TRBD2
J: TRBJ2-7
V: TRBV5-1
size: NA
CDR3: CASKSGRGSYEQYF
DNA: TGCGCCAGCAAGAGCGGGAGAGGTTCCTACGAGCAGTACTTC

D: TRBD1
J: TRBJ2-1
V: TRBV7-6
size: NA
CDR3: CASSFMRTGVGNEQFF
DNA: TGTGCCAGCAGCTTCATGAGGACAGGGGTCGGGAATGAGCAGTTCTTC

D: TRBD1
J: TRBJ2-3
V: TRBV9
size: few
CDR3: CASSVRQTGGVNTDTQYF
DNA: TGTGCCAGCAGCGTAAGACAGACAGGGGGAGTGAACACAGATACGCAGTATTTT

D: NA
J: TRBJ1-1
V: TRBV4-1
size: few
CDR3: CASSFSQQGGGTEAFF
DNA: TGCGCCAGCAGCTTCAGCCAACAGGGTGGAGGCACTGAAGCTTTCTTT

D: TRBD2
J: TRBJ2-5
V: TRBV28
size: NA
CDR3: CASSSRGGSRVKTQYF
DNA: TGTGCCAGCAGTTCTCGGGGGGGGAGTAGGGTGAAGACCCAGTACTTC

D: TRBD2
J: TRBJ2-1
V: TRBV9
size: NA
CDR3: CASSTSGSSYNEQFF
DNA: TGTGCCAGCAGCACTAGCGGAAGCTCCTACAATGAGCAGTTCTTC

D: NA
J: TRBJ2-3
V: TRBV18
size: NA
CDR3: CASSDTPGSTDTQYF
DNA: TGTGCCAGCTCGGACACACCGGGGAGCACAGATACGCAGTATTTT

D: NA
J: TRBJ2-2
V: TRBV9
size: NA
CDR3: CASSPGTRNTGELFF
DNA: TGTGCCAGCAGCCCCGGGACTCGGAACACCGGGGAGCTGTTTTTT

D: TRBD1
J: TRBJ2-1
V: TRBV27
size: NA
CDR3: CASSFRTGKQFF
DNA: TGTGCCAGCAGTTTCCGGACAGGGAAGCAGTTCTTC

D: NA
J: TRBJ2-7
V: TRBV5-1
size: NA
CDR3: CASSLAPTGDGYEQYF
DNA: TGCGCCAGCAGCTTGGCCCCGACAGGTGACGGGTACGAGCAGTACTTC

D: TRBD1
J: TRBJ1-5
V: TRBV5-1
size: NA
CDR3: CASSPGQGETQHF
DNA: TGCGCCAGCAGCCCCGGACAGGGAGAAACCCAGCATTTT

D: NA
J: TRBJ2-3
V: TRBV4-2
size: NA
CDR3: CASSQDSRTDTQYF
DNA: TGTGCCAGCAGCCAAGACAGCCGCACAGATACGCAGTATTTT

D: NA
J: TRBJ1-1
V: TRBV4-2
size: NA
CDR3: CASSQDAPVGTEAFF
DNA: TGTGCCAGCAGCCAAGATGCACCGGTTGGCACTGAAGCTTTCTTT

D: NA
J: TRBJ1-5
V: TRBV6-1
size: NA
CDR3: CASSEWEGRNQPQHF
DNA: TGTGCCAGCAGTGAATGGGAAGGCCGCAATCAGCCCCAGCATTTT

D: NA
J: TRBJ2-7
V: TRBV2
size: NA
CDR3: CASSAQGYGEQYF
DNA: TGTGCCAGCAGCGCGCAGGGATACGGGGAGCAGTACTTC

D: TRBD2
J: TRBJ2-1
V: TRBV7-2
size: once
CDR3: CASSLDGTSGYNEQFF
DNA: TGTGCCAGCAGCTTAGACGGGACTAGCGGTTACAATGAGCAGTTCTTC

D: NA
J: TRBJ1-1
V: TRBV10-1
size: NA
CDR3: CASSESRGRVSEAFF
DNA: TGCGCCAGCAGTGAGTCGAGGGGCAGGGTCAGCGAAGCTTTCTTT

D: NA
J: TRBJ1-2
V: TRBV18
size: NA
CDR3: CASSPPGNRRYGYTF
DNA: TGTGCCAGCTCACCACCGGGCAACCGGCGGTATGGCTACACCTTC

D: TRBD2
J: TRBJ2-2
V: TRBV7-2
size: few
CDR3: CASSRTSGTDGELFF
DNA: TGTGCCAGCAGCCGGACTAGCGGGACCGACGGGGAGCTGTTTTTT

D: NA
J: TRBJ2-3
V: TRBV4-1
size: NA
CDR3: CASSQEVGGRNRTQYF
DNA: TGCGCCAGCAGCCAAGAAGTCGGGGGCCGGAATCGTACGCAGTATTTT

D: NA
J: TRBJ2-2
V: TRBV9
size: NA
CDR3: CASNKRLSTGELFF
DNA: TGTGCCAGCAACAAACGGTTGAGCACCGGGGAGCTGTTTTTT

D: NA
J: TRBJ2-7
V: TRBV2
size: NA
CDR3: CASSGDSYEQYF
DNA: TGTGCCAGCAGTGGAGACAGCTACGAGCAGTACTTC

D: TRBD2
J: TRBJ2-1
V: TRBV11-2
size: NA
CDR3: CASSLGGTSGRATEQFF
DNA: TGTGCCAGCAGCTTAGGAGGGACTAGCGGGAGGGCCACTGAGCAGTTCTTC

D: NA
J: TRBJ1-2
V: TRBV25-1
size: NA
CDR3: CASSDRGAGYGYTF
DNA: TGTGCCAGCAGTGACCGGGGGGCGGGCTATGGCTACACCTTC

D: NA
J: TRBJ1-1
V: TRBV5-1
size: NA
CDR3: CASSRMGRLNTEAFF
DNA: TGCGCCAGCAGCAGGATGGGCAGGTTGAACACTGAAGCTTTCTTT

D: NA
J: TRBJ2-7
V: TRBV6-6
size: NA
CDR3: CASQRGLARSYEQYF
DNA: TGTGCCAGCCAACGGGGCCTAGCGAGGTCCTACGAGCAGTACTTC

D: TRBD1
J: TRBJ2-2
V: TRBV19
size: NA
CDR3: CASKPGQGITGELFF
DNA: TGTGCCAGTAAACCAGGACAGGGAATAACCGGGGAGCTGTTTTTT

D: TRBD1
J: TRBJ2-1
V: TRBV6-5
size: NA
CDR3: CASSYSVTGGLNEQFF
DNA: TGTGCCAGCAGTTACTCAGTGACAGGGGGCCTCAATGAGCAGTTCTTC

D: TRBD1
J: TRBJ2-3
V: TRBV28
size: NA
CDR3: CASSTTGGGTQYF
DNA: TGTGCCAGCAGTACCACAGGGGGTGGTACGCAGTATTTT

D: TRBD1
J: TRBJ2-5
V: TRBV18
size: NA
CDR3: CASSEGQVGETQYF
DNA: TGTGCCAGCTCAGAGGGACAGGTCGGAGAGACCCAGTACTTC

D: TRBD2
J: TRBJ2-5
V: TRBV11-2
size: NA
CDR3: CASSLGGEGETQYF
DNA: TGTGCCAGCAGCTTAGGCGGGGAGGGAGAGACCCAGTACTTC

D: NA
J: TRBJ2-2
V: TRBV7-2
size: NA
CDR3: CASSLVGTLNTGELFF
DNA: TGTGCCAGCAGCTTAGTGGGGACACTGAACACCGGGGAGCTGTTTTTT

D: NA
J: TRBJ1-3
V: TRBV10-3
size: NA
CDR3: CAISESSGNTIYF
DNA: TGTGCCATCAGTGAGTCTAGTGGAAACACCATATATTTT

D: NA
J: TRBJ2-2
V: TRBV7-3
size: NA
CDR3: CASSASNTGELFF
DNA: TGTGCCAGCAGCGCATCAAACACCGGGGAGCTGTTTTTT